This paragraph reports one T cell receptor (beta chain). Its antigen is not known. Terminally differentiated effector memory CD45RA+ cells were excluded from the naive CD8 cells, which were CD45RO-negative and positively selected for CCR7. The study enrolled healthy HIV-negative adults without recent acute infections or vaccinations as donors. Method: immunoSEQ multiplex PCR; TCRdb's copy keeps in-frame clones and lacks some. The table has some 2.1 million clones, 93% seen once. The sample comes from a study of shared clonotypes between healthy human individuals. Notes on the study in general: Clonotype sharing among donors likely depends on sequencing depth. Researchers found naive subsets generally carried larger estimated richness than memory subsets. Four donors had around 5.5% of their naive CD4 clonotypes in common.

The receptor was derived from a man aged 18-30 years in good health. Some clones in this sample may be carry-over from other donors' samples. Sequenced sample: naive CD8+ T cells from PBMCs.

The CDR3 DNA reads as TGTGCCAGCAGCGTAGGCAGGGCCTTGGGGGAGACCCAGTACTTC. This gives the protein CASSVGRALGETQYF. The rearrangement uses TRBV9 and TRBJ2-5, with D possibly being TRBD1 (5 bases). Trimming removed 0 bases at V and 5 bases at J, with 14 bases between. The CDR3 spans 15 residues. Germline lookup yields CDR1 SGDLS and CDR2 YYNGEE.